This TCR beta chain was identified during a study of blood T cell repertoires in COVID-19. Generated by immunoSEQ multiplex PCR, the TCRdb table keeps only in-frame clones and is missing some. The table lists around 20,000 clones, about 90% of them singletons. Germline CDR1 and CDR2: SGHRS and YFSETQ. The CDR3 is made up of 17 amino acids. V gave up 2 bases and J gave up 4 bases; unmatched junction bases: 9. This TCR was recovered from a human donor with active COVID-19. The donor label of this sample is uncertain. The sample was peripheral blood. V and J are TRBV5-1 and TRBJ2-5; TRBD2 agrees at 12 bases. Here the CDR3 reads CASSFDGAGLAGETQYF. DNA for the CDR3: TGCGCCAGCAGCTTCGACGGAGCGGGACTAGCGGGAGAGACCCAGTACTTC.